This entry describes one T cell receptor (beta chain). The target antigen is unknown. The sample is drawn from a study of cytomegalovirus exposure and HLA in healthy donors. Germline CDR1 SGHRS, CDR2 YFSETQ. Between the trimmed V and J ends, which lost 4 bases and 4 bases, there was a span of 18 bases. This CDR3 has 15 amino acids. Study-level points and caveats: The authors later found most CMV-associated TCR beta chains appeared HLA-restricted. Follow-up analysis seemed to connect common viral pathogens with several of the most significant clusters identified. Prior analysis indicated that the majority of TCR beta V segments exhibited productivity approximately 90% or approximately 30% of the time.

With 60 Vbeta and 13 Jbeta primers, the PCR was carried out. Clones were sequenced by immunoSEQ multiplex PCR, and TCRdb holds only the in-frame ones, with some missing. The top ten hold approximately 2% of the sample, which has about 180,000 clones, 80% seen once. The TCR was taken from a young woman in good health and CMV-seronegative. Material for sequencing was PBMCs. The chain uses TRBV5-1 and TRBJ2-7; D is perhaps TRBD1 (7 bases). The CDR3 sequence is CASSDPRTGGYEQYF. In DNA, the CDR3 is TGCGCCAGCAGCGACCCCCGGACAGGAGGGTACGAGCAGTACTTC.